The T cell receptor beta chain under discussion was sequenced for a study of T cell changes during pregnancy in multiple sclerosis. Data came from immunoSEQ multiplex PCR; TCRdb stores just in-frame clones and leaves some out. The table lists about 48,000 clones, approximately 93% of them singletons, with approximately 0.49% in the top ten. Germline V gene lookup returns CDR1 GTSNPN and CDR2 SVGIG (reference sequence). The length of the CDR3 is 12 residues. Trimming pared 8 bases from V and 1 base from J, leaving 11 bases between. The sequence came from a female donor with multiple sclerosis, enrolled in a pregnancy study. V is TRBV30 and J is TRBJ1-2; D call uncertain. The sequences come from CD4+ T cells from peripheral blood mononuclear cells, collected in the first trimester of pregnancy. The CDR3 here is CAGGSFNYGYTF. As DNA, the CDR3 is TGTGCCGGCGGCTCTTTTAACTATGGCTACACCTTC.